Listed below are T cell receptor beta chains from one sample, sequenced in a study of cytomegalovirus exposure and HLA in healthy donors. Libraries were prepared by immunoSEQ multiplex PCR; TCRdb keeps only in-frame clonotypes and omits some of them. The sample comprises 95,000 to 150,000 clones, around 80% of which are singletons, and 8.5% to 10% rests with the top ten. Input material: PBMCs. The receptors were gathered from a female donor in good health and CMV-seropositive. Both conserved end residues are part of each CDR3. Fields, in order: V gene, J gene, D gene, clone size, CDR3 protein, CDR3 DNA. The D gene is left open where the match is weak. The size entry is marked missing in some rows and otherwise reads once, few, many or a size class.

v_gene: TRBV5-1; j_gene: TRBJ2-3; d_gene: TRBD1; abundance: NA; CDR3aa: CASSTGTGLTDTQYF; CDR3nt: TGCGCCAGCAGCACCGGGACAGGTCTCACAGATACGCAGTATTTT
v_gene: TRBV10-3; j_gene: TRBJ1-1; d_gene: NA; abundance: NA; CDR3aa: CAISELGSEGNTEAFF; CDR3nt: TGTGCCATCAGTGAGTTGGGATCCGAGGGGAACACTGAAGCTTTCTTT
v_gene: TRBV28; j_gene: TRBJ2-2; d_gene: NA; abundance: NA; CDR3aa: CASSFPGREVSGELFF; CDR3nt: TGTGCCAGCAGTTTCCCGGGCAGGGAGGTTAGCGGGGAGCTGTTTTTT
v_gene: TRBV6-5; j_gene: TRBJ1-6; d_gene: NA; abundance: NA; CDR3aa: CASSYRGSSYNSPLHF; CDR3nt: TGTGCCAGCAGTTACCGTGGGAGCTCCTATAATTCACCCCTCCACTTT
v_gene: TRBV5-1; j_gene: TRBJ2-3; d_gene: NA; abundance: NA; CDR3aa: CASSVGLYTDTQYF; CDR3nt: TGCGCCAGCAGCGTGGGACTCTACACAGATACGCAGTATTTT
v_gene: TRBV28; j_gene: TRBJ1-1; d_gene: NA; abundance: NA; CDR3aa: CASSFPDQGTEAFF; CDR3nt: TGTGCCAGCAGTTTTCCTGACCAGGGCACTGAAGCTTTCTTT
v_gene: TRBV5-4; j_gene: TRBJ1-2; d_gene: TRBD1; abundance: NA; CDR3aa: CASSLRGTGGSGYTF; CDR3nt: TGTGCCAGCAGCTTGCGGGGAACAGGGGGAAGTGGCTACACCTTC
v_gene: TRBV7-3; j_gene: TRBJ1-5; d_gene: NA; abundance: once; CDR3aa: CASSLDSSQPQHF; CDR3nt: TGTGCCAGCAGCTTGGACTCTTCTCAGCCCCAGCATTTT
v_gene: TRBV5-4; j_gene: TRBJ1-3; d_gene: NA; abundance: NA; CDR3aa: CASSLEGRQPGSF; CDR3nt: TGTGCCAGCAGCCTGGAAGGTCGGCAGCCTGGGAGTTTT
v_gene: TRBV19; j_gene: TRBJ1-1; d_gene: NA; abundance: once; CDR3aa: CASKGYYPRAEAFF; CDR3nt: TGTGCCAGTAAAGGCTATTACCCGCGGGCAGAAGCTTTCTTT
v_gene: TRBV2; j_gene: TRBJ1-4; d_gene: NA; abundance: once; CDR3aa: CASSARTATNEKLFF; CDR3nt: TGTGCCAGCAGTGCCCGGACAGCAACTAATGAAAAACTGTTTTTT
v_gene: TRBV15; j_gene: TRBJ2-3; d_gene: NA; abundance: NA; CDR3aa: CATSRYGRSTDTQYF; CDR3nt: TGTGCCACCAGCAGGTATGGCCGATCCACAGATACGCAGTATTTT
v_gene: TRBV7-2; j_gene: TRBJ2-5; d_gene: NA; abundance: NA; CDR3aa: CASSWRGGSQETQYF; CDR3nt: TGTGCCAGCAGCTGGAGGGGGGGCAGCCAAGAGACCCAGTACTTC
v_gene: TRBV6-5; j_gene: TRBJ1-4; d_gene: TRBD1; abundance: NA; CDR3aa: CASSSGQVKGKLFF; CDR3nt: TGTGCCAGCAGTTCAGGACAGGTGAAGGGAAAACTGTTTTTT
v_gene: TRBV5-1; j_gene: TRBJ2-3; d_gene: NA; abundance: NA; CDR3aa: CATHEPGDTQYF; CDR3nt: TGCGCCACCCACGAGCCCGGGGATACGCAGTATTTT
v_gene: TRBV19; j_gene: TRBJ2-3; d_gene: NA; abundance: NA; CDR3aa: CASSMAGTSTDTQYF; CDR3nt: TGTGCCAGTAGTATGGCGGGTACTAGCACAGATACGCAGTATTTT
v_gene: TRBV29-1; j_gene: TRBJ2-1; d_gene: NA; abundance: NA; CDR3aa: CSAARESSYNEQFF; CDR3nt: TGCAGCGCCGCGAGGGAGAGCTCCTACAATGAGCAGTTCTTC
v_gene: TRBV7-3; j_gene: TRBJ2-2; d_gene: NA; abundance: NA; CDR3aa: CASSPLGAPTGELFF; CDR3nt: TGTGCCAGCAGCCCTCTGGGGGCGCCCACCGGGGAGCTGTTTTTT
v_gene: TRBV7-9; j_gene: TRBJ2-7; d_gene: NA; abundance: NA; CDR3aa: CSSSLIAYEQYF; CDR3nt: TGTTCCAGCAGCTTAATCGCCTACGAGCAGTACTTC
v_gene: TRBV5-1; j_gene: TRBJ1-6; d_gene: NA; abundance: NA; CDR3aa: CASSLTVEGSPLHF; CDR3nt: TGCGCCAGCAGCTTGACGGTGGAGGGTTCACCCCTCCACTTT
v_gene: TRBV2; j_gene: TRBJ2-5; d_gene: NA; abundance: NA; CDR3aa: CASSRSGSLEETQYF; CDR3nt: TGTGCCAGCAGTCGATCGGGTTCTCTAGAAGAGACCCAGTACTTC
v_gene: TRBV29-1; j_gene: TRBJ2-7; d_gene: NA; abundance: NA; CDR3aa: CSVEGGEAGRGEQYF; CDR3nt: TGCAGCGTTGAAGGGGGTGAAGCAGGCAGGGGCGAGCAGTACTTC
v_gene: TRBV7-9; j_gene: TRBJ1-3; d_gene: NA; abundance: few; CDR3aa: CASSLLSGSGNTIYF; CDR3nt: TGTGCCAGCAGCTTGCTCTCCGGCTCTGGAAACACCATATATTTT
v_gene: TRBV7-3; j_gene: TRBJ1-2; d_gene: TRBD1; abundance: once; CDR3aa: CASSLTGDSPYGYTF; CDR3nt: TGTGCCAGCAGCTTAACGGGGGACAGTCCCTATGGCTACACCTTC
v_gene: TRBV10-2; j_gene: TRBJ1-3; d_gene: NA; abundance: NA; CDR3aa: CASSASVSGNTIYF; CDR3nt: TGCGCCAGCAGTGCTTCGGTCTCTGGAAACACCATATATTTT
v_gene: TRBV27; j_gene: TRBJ2-7; d_gene: TRBD1; abundance: NA; CDR3aa: CASSVTGTGFYEQYF; CDR3nt: TGTGCCAGCAGTGTGACCGGGACAGGTTTTTACGAGCAGTACTTC
v_gene: TRBV7-9; j_gene: TRBJ2-2; d_gene: TRBD2; abundance: NA; CDR3aa: CASSAGVTTGELFF; CDR3nt: TGTGCCAGCAGTGCGGGGGTAACGACCGGGGAGCTGTTTTTT
v_gene: TRBV28; j_gene: TRBJ1-2; d_gene: NA; abundance: NA; CDR3aa: CAVRTPKGYGYTF; CDR3nt: TGTGCCGTGAGGACACCTAAAGGGTATGGCTACACCTTC
v_gene: TRBV7-2; j_gene: TRBJ2-4; d_gene: NA; abundance: NA; CDR3aa: CASSGSDLLAKNIQYF; CDR3nt: TGTGCCAGCAGCGGTAGTGATTTACTAGCCAAAAACATTCAGTACTTC
v_gene: TRBV27; j_gene: TRBJ2-1; d_gene: NA; abundance: NA; CDR3aa: CASSLTNSYNEQFF; CDR3nt: TGTGCCAGCAGTTTAACAAACTCCTACAATGAGCAGTTCTTC
v_gene: TRBV5-1; j_gene: TRBJ1-4; d_gene: NA; abundance: NA; CDR3aa: CASRSSSTNEKLFF; CDR3nt: TGCGCCAGCAGGTCTAGTTCCACTAATGAAAAACTGTTTTTT
v_gene: TRBV10-3; j_gene: TRBJ2-5; d_gene: TRBD1; abundance: once; CDR3aa: CAIKGAGTGAETQYF; CDR3nt: TGTGCCATCAAGGGGGCCGGGACAGGGGCCGAGACCCAGTACTTC
v_gene: TRBV28; j_gene: TRBJ1-3; d_gene: TRBD1; abundance: NA; CDR3aa: CASGGPAGGGYTIYF; CDR3nt: TGTGCCAGCGGGGGGCCTGCAGGGGGAGGCTACACCATATATTTT
v_gene: TRBV10-3; j_gene: TRBJ2-7; d_gene: TRBD1; abundance: NA; CDR3aa: CAIGGQGAAEQYF; CDR3nt: TGTGCCATCGGTGGGCAGGGGGCTGCCGAGCAGTACTTC
v_gene: TRBV6-1; j_gene: TRBJ1-1; d_gene: NA; abundance: NA; CDR3aa: CASSHRFMNTEAFF; CDR3nt: TGTGCCAGCAGTCACAGGTTCATGAACACTGAAGCTTTCTTT
v_gene: TRBV4-1; j_gene: TRBJ2-7; d_gene: TRBD1; abundance: once; CDR3aa: CASSQGQGSYEQYF; CDR3nt: TGCGCCAGCAGCCAGGGACAGGGCTCCTACGAGCAGTACTTC